This T cell receptor beta chain was recovered during a study of blood T cell repertoires in COVID-19 (dated by TCRdb to 2020 to 2022). At the level of the whole study: Samples from collaborators originated in the United States, Italy and Spain and spanned both the acute and convalescent phases of COVID-19. The material from the prospective study consisted of cDNA or gDNA derived from T cells, B-cell-depleted T cells, or PBMCs. Deeply sampled blood TCRbeta repertoires from subjects exposed to, actively infected with, or recovered from COVID-19 were included in the dataset. The repertoires were made available in a free public database intended to serve as a resource for research on the immune response to SARS-CoV-2. Samples were obtained from the ongoing ImmuneRACE study (first 160 participants) and from 1,000 to 1,500 subjects provided by 6 global collaborators. Nearly every sample came with metadata listing a de-identified subject ID, COVID-19 status, age in years and sex. Where HLA class I and class II types were available, the types were taken from metadata supplied by the sample provider, not from assay-based typing. The study at large found these results: The amount of clinical and demographic metadata varied by source and participant and was provided uncurated.

This clone was seen more than once but under ten times. Its cognate antigen has yet to be identified. There are no base qualities to consult, and no much larger clone falls within one base. The immunoSEQ Assay, a bias-controlled multiplex PCR, was used to amplify TCRbeta CDR3 regions from genomic DNA. The source study handled its data this way. The number of nucleated cells in each sample was estimated by amplification of reference gene primers within the assay. Sequence reads were collapsed and filtered to measure the absolute abundance of every unique TCRbeta CDR3 rearrangement. Productive Simpson clonality was computed per sample as the square root of Simpson's diversity index over productive rearrangements. The table was pulled from immuneACCESS by TCRdb, which kept in-frame rearrangements only. Such tables lose some clones; where checked, under half of the loss comes from unresolved V genes, and the rest has no known cause. Clone size and V and J calls were adopted from that table, with D and trimming inferred from the DNA. The sample table contains 55,000 to 80,000 clones; only one count was recorded for 80% to 90% of them. Around 2.5% of the sample lies in the top ten.

The germline V gene yields MNHEY for CDR1 and SVGAGI for CDR2. The CDR3 has 14 amino acids, counting the end cysteine and phenylalanine. The retained sequence is limited to the CDR3, 42 bases, with the frame set at the first base. V and J lose 5 bases and 4 bases, and a span of 12 bases separates them. Collaborating institutions collected whole blood in K2EDTA tubes following their own protocols. Collaborator samples were shipped for TCRbeta analysis as frozen whole blood, isolated PBMCs, or DNA extracted from either sample type. This chain joins TRBV6-5 to TRBJ2-1, and possibly TRBD2, on 5 matching bases. The sequenced sample was peripheral blood. The receptor was isolated from a man aged 50 or older with acute or convalescent COVID-19. Read as DNA, the sequence is TGTGCCAGCAGTAGAGAGGGCCGGTACAATGAGCAGTTCTTC. It translates as CASSREGRYNEQFF.